A selection of T cell receptor beta chains follows, all from one sample in a study of human T cells and chemical hapten exposure. TCRdb processed the RACE reads anew with MiXCR; each CDR3 protein has one entry. The sample yields about 170,000 distinct CDR3 sequences, 25% to 35% seen once. This sample comprised whole blood, obtained in connection with sensitization to the hapten diphenylcyclopropenone (DPC). The origin of the receptors is a woman aged 18-29 years with alopecia areata. Some clones in this sample may be carry-over from other donors' samples. The CDR3 runs from the conserved cysteine through the conserved F or W. A D gene is named only where the DNA matches it firmly. The size of a clone is reported for some rows only, either as once, few or many, or as a class for expanded clones.

>TRBV5-4|NA|few|TRBJ2-1
TGTGCCACCAGGACGGTAGCCTACAATGAGCAGTTCTTC
CATRTVAYNEQFF
>TRBV9|NA|NA|TRBJ2-3
TGTGCCAGCAGCGCGGGCAGTTTTTTGGTGGATACGCAGTATTTT
CASSAGSFLVDTQYF
>TRBV12-3/TRBV12-4|NA|many|TRBJ2-7
TGTGCCAGCAGTTTACGGGACGGTACCTACGAGCAGTACTTC
CASSLRDGTYEQYF
>TRBV28|TRBD1|NA|TRBJ1-5
TGTGCCAGCAGTTTGCGCCGCCGGGACAGGACTCGACCCGCAAATCAGCCCCAGCATTTT
CASSLRRRDRTRPANQPQHF
>TRBV7-9|TRBD2|NA|TRBJ2-2
TGTGCCAGCAGCTTTCGAGCGGGAGGGGCCCGGGCCGGGGAGCTGTTTTTT
CASSFRAGGARAGELFF
>TRBV6-1|TRBD2|NA|TRBJ2-7
TGTGCCAGCAGTGAAGCGGCGCTAGCGGGAGGGCCGTACAACGAGCAGTACTTC
CASSEAALAGGPYNEQYF
>TRBV29-1|NA|few|TRBJ1-2
TGCAGCGTTGTGGGTCTTTACTATGGCTACACCTTC
CSVVGLYYGYTF
>TRBV4-3|NA|few|TRBJ2-3
TGCGCCAGCAGCCAAGGTTGGGGCGGGGTTACAGATACGCAGTATTTT
CASSQGWGGVTDTQYF
>TRBV29-1|NA|few|TRBJ2-1
TGCAGCGTTGAAGAATGGGCAGGGAGGAATGAGCAGTTCTTC
CSVEEWAGRNEQFF
>TRBV6-1|NA|NA|TRBJ1-1
TGTGCCAGCAGTGATAGGGCCCTGGTAACTGAAGCTTTCTTT
CASSDRALVTEAFF
>TRBV5-6|NA|few|TRBJ2-3
TGTGCCAGCAGCTTTTCTGCGGATACGCAGTATTTT
CASSFSADTQYF
>TRBV2|NA|NA|TRBJ2-2
TGTGCCAGCCTAAGAGGGGCCTACACCGGGGAGCTGTTTTTT
CASLRGAYTGELFF
>TRBV4-1|NA|few|TRBJ1-6
TGCGCCAGCAGCGAGGGCTATTCACCCCTCCACTTT
CASSEGYSPLHF
>TRBV12-3/TRBV12-4|TRBD2|NA|TRBJ2-2
TGTGCCAGCGCAAGGTTTTCGGGGGGTAACACCGGGGAGCTGTTTTTT
CASARFSGGNTGELFF
>TRBV7-9|NA|NA|TRBJ2-1
TGTGCCAGCAGCTTAGCGGACAGATCACCACTCTTC
CASSLADRSPLF
>TRBV7-9|NA|NA|TRBJ2-5
TGTGCCAGCAGCCCGCGTTGGGTGGGGGAAGAGACCCAGTACTTC
CASSPRWVGEETQYF